These T cell receptor beta chains were read from a single sample in a study of Ad26.COV2.S vaccination and SARS-CoV-2 variants. Produced via immunoSEQ multiplex PCR; TCRdb's table is partial and in-frame only. The table lists around 400,000 clones, approximately 89% of them singletons, with 1.5% to 2% in the top ten. The sample in question was peripheral blood, obtained in a trial of Ad26.COV2.S vaccine versus placebo. These receptors were obtained from a person between 18 and 60 years old who received the Ad26.COV2.S COVID-19 vaccine or a placebo. Each CDR3 is given with its conserved first and last residue. The D gene is left open where the match is weak. The size field is filled for only some rows; it gives once, few, many or a size class.

NA | TRBJ2-7 | NA | TRBV28 | TGTGCCAGCCTTCTCCGTCCGGGTCAAACCTACGAGCAGTACTTC | CASLLRPGQTYEQYF
NA | TRBJ2-7 | TRBD2 | TRBV19 | TGTGCCAGTAGTGCGGGACTAGCGGTCGAGCAGTACTTC | CASSAGLAVEQYF
NA | TRBJ1-2 | NA | TRBV19 | TGTGCCAGTAGTATGGAGGGGGACTATGGCTACACCTTC | CASSMEGDYGYTF
NA | TRBJ1-5 | NA | TRBV28 | TGTGCCGGATCTAAGGTGAGCAATCAGCCCCAGCATTTT | CAGSKVSNQPQHF
NA | TRBJ2-2 | TRBD2 | TRBV4-3 | TGCGCCAGCAGCCAAGCCGTAGCGGGAGGGAACACCGGGGAGCTGTTTTTT | CASSQAVAGGNTGELFF
NA | TRBJ2-3 | TRBD2 | TRBV15 | TGTGCCACCAGCAGAAGGGCCCCCGGGGGGGATACGCAGTATTTT | CATSRRAPGGDTQYF
NA | TRBJ2-2 | NA | TRBV19 | TGTGCCAGTAGTAGGGTTAGCGGGGAGCTGTTTTTT | CASSRVSGELFF
NA | TRBJ1-1 | NA | TRBV6-5 | TGTGCCAGCTATGGTCCTGGGATGAACACTGAAGCTTTCTTT | CASYGPGMNTEAFF
NA | TRBJ2-1 | NA | TRBV19 | TGTGCCAGTAGTATAGTAGGGGGAAGCGGGATTGACAATGAGCAGTTCTTC | CASSIVGGSGIDNEQFF
once | TRBJ1-6 | NA | TRBV6-5 | TGTGCCAGCAGTTACTCGGGGGGGCAGAATAATTCACCCCTCCACTTT | CASSYSGGQNNSPLHF
NA | TRBJ2-7 | NA | TRBV6-5 | TGTGCCAGCAGCGGGGTCTACGAGCAGTACTTC | CASSGVYEQYF
NA | TRBJ2-6 | NA | TRBV30 | TGTGCCTGGAGTGTACCCGGACGCTCTGGGGCCAACGTCCTGACTTTC | CAWSVPGRSGANVLTF
NA | TRBJ1-2 | NA | TRBV2 | TGTGCCACCACCGTCCACCAGGGAAACTATGGCTACACCTTC | CATTVHQGNYGYTF
NA | TRBJ2-3 | TRBD1 | TRBV7-6 | TGTGCCAGCAGCTTAGAGGACAGGGGAACAGATACGCAGTATTTT | CASSLEDRGTDTQYF
once | TRBJ2-7 | TRBD2 | TRBV19 | TGTGCCAGTAGCAAAAGTAGCGGGGGGACCTACGAGCAGTACTTC | CASSKSSGGTYEQYF
NA | TRBJ1-1 | NA | TRBV28 | TGTGCCACCTCGACCCGGGCAAGAATGGCTTTCTTT | CATSTRARMAFF
NA | TRBJ2-2 | NA | TRBV4-1 | TGCGCCAGCAGCCAAGGAGGACGGGGCGCAAGCACCGGGGAGCTGTTTTTT | CASSQGGRGASTGELFF
NA | TRBJ1-4 | TRBD1 | TRBV28 | TGTGCCAGCAGAGGGGGCCTGGGCGAAAAACTGTTTTTT | CASRGGLGEKLFF
once | TRBJ2-7 | TRBD2 | TRBV5-1 | TGCGCCAGCAGCTTAGGGACTAGAGGGTTCTACGAGCAGTACTTC | CASSLGTRGFYEQYF
NA | TRBJ1-1 | NA | TRBV11-2 | TGTGCCAGCAGCTCCCAGGCGGGAGCTTTCTTT | CASSSQAGAFF
NA | TRBJ1-2 | NA | TRBV18 | TGTGCCAGCTCAGAGGACCGGAACTATGGCTACACCTTC | CASSEDRNYGYTF
NA | TRBJ2-7 | NA | TRBV5-6 | TGTGCCAGCAACCCCCGACAGGCCCACTCCTACGAGCAGTACTTC | CASNPRQAHSYEQYF
once | TRBJ1-5 | NA | TRBV27 | TGTGCCAGCAGTTCACGTCTTACTTCCAGCAATCAGCCCCAGCATTTT | CASSSRLTSSNQPQHF
NA | TRBJ2-5 | NA | TRBV11-2 | TGTGCCAGCAGCTTAGGGAGGGGAGAGACCCAGTACTTC | CASSLGRGETQYF
NA | TRBJ2-7 | NA | TRBV3-1/TRBV3-2 | TGTGCCAGCAGCCAAGTTCCTCAGGGAGGCAACGAGCAGTACTTC | CASSQVPQGGNEQYF
NA | TRBJ1-3 | NA | TRBV5-6 | TGTGCCAGCAGCCGAGGAAACTCTGGAAACACCATATATTTT | CASSRGNSGNTIYF
NA | TRBJ2-2 | NA | TRBV19 | TGTGCCAGTAGTATGGTGCCCCGGGCTGGCACCGGGGAGCTGTTTTTT | CASSMVPRAGTGELFF
NA | TRBJ2-5 | NA | TRBV7-2 | TGTGCCAGCAGCTTCGCGGGAAAAAGTGGAGAGACCCAGTACTTC | CASSFAGKSGETQYF
NA | TRBJ2-1 | TRBD2 | TRBV5-4 | TGTGCCAGCAGCTCGCGCTTAGCGGGAGGGCCTTCCAGTGAGCAGTTCTTC | CASSSRLAGGPSSEQFF
NA | TRBJ1-2 | TRBD1 | TRBV2 | TGTGCCACCAAGCGGACAGGGCTAACCTATGGCTACACCTTC | CATKRTGLTYGYTF
NA | TRBJ2-7 | TRBD1 | TRBV28 | TGTGCCAGCAAATGGGGGACAGGGCGGGGGTACGAGCAGTACTTC | CASKWGTGRGYEQYF
NA | TRBJ2-1 | NA | TRBV9 | TGTGCCAGCAGCGTAGTGTATGGGGATGAGCAGTTCTTC | CASSVVYGDEQFF
once | TRBJ2-3 | NA | TRBV18 | TGTGCCAGCTCACAAGGCAGGGGTGTAGATACGCAGTATTTT | CASSQGRGVDTQYF
NA | TRBJ1-2 | TRBD1 | TRBV7-9 | TGTGCCAACCAACCAGGACAGGCCGGAAACGGCTACACCTTC | CANQPGQAGNGYTF
NA | TRBJ1-2 | NA | TRBV7-9 | TGTGCCAGCAGAGAGGGGCACTATGGCTACACCTTC | CASREGHYGYTF
NA | TRBJ2-7 | NA | TRBV4-1 | TGCGCCAGCAGCCAAGATCTGAGGAGTTTCTCCTACGAGCAGTACTTC | CASSQDLRSFSYEQYF
once | TRBJ2-7 | TRBD2 | TRBV27 | TGTGCCAGCAGAGGTATGCGGGACGGGGGGTACGAGCAGTACTTC | CASRGMRDGGYEQYF
NA | TRBJ2-2 | NA | TRBV19 | TGTGCCAGTAGTCACAGGGCGGGGGAGCTGTTTTTT | CASSHRAGELFF
NA | TRBJ2-7 | TRBD1 | TRBV24-1 | TGTGCCACCAGTTCCACAGGGGGTAGGGAGCAGTACTTC | CATSSTGGREQYF
NA | TRBJ1-5 | NA | TRBV4-1 | TGCGCCAGCAGCCAAGATTTTGCTGGACCAGACAATCAGCCCCAGCATTTT | CASSQDFAGPDNQPQHF
once | TRBJ1-3 | NA | TRBV7-2 | TGTGCCAGCAGCTTAGCGGGTAGCTCTGGAAACACCATATATTTT | CASSLAGSSGNTIYF
once | TRBJ1-2 | NA | TRBV28 | TGTGCCAGCACCCCCACGAACTATGGCTACACCTTC | CASTPTNYGYTF
NA | TRBJ1-1 | TRBD1 | TRBV10-3 | TGTGCCATCAGTGAGCTGCAGGGGGGAGCTGAAGCTTTCTTT | CAISELQGGAEAFF
NA | TRBJ2-1 | NA | TRBV7-2 | TGTGCCAGCAGCTTAGCGCTAAGGGCTAGCTGGGGCAATGAGCAGTTCTTC | CASSLALRASWGNEQFF
NA | TRBJ2-6 | TRBD1 | TRBV5-1 | TGCGCCAGCAGCAAACCGGGACAGGGGTCTGGGGCCAACGTCCTGACTTTC | CASSKPGQGSGANVLTF
NA | TRBJ2-1 | NA | TRBV4-1 | TGCGCCAGCAGCCAGGGGGTCCCCTTCTACAATGAGCAGTTCTTC | CASSQGVPFYNEQFF